The 18 T cell receptor beta chains listed next were all sequenced from one sample in a study of blood T cell repertoires in COVID-19. Libraries were prepared by immunoSEQ multiplex PCR; TCRdb keeps only in-frame clonotypes and omits some of them. The sample holds 180,000 or so clones, 75% to 85% seen once. Sequencing used peripheral blood. Source of these receptors: a woman between 40 and 55 years old with COVID-19, enrolled during active disease.

There are a few counts of this clone. The V call is TRBV28, the J call TRBJ1-2, with D perhaps matching TRBD1 (5 bases). The V gene's germline CDR1 is MDHEN and CDR2 SYDVKM. V was cut by 3 bases and J by 4 bases, with 12 bases left in between. The CDR3 spans 14 residues. CDR3 loop: CASSFAGPTYGYTF. The DNA of the CDR3 is TGTGCCAGCAGTTTCGCGGGACCGACCTATGGCTACACCTTC.

This chain uses TRBV9 with TRBJ2-3; 9 bases line up with TRBD2. Germline loops: CDR1 SGDLS, CDR2 YYNGEE. Unmatched junction bases numbered 8, after V lost 4 bases and J lost 2 bases. The CDR3 runs to 16 residues. CDR3 coding DNA: TGTGCCAGCAGCTACGGCGCTAGCGGGGTCACAGATACGCAGTATTTT. It encodes CASSYGASGVTDTQYF.

This clone was seen only once. This chain links TRBV6-6 with TRBJ1-1; TRBD1 is a possible D gene (5 bases). Germline values: CDR1 MNHNY, CDR2 SVGAGI (reference sequence). The CDR3 has 15 residues. The V end lost 2 bases, the J end lost 2 bases, and 12 bases lay between the germline ends. The CDR3 region has the DNA TGTGCCAGCAGTTACGCCGGACAAACAAACACTGAAGCTTTCTTT. This sequence encodes CASSYAGQTNTEAFF.

The chain joins TRBV11-2 to TRBJ2-5, with D maybe TRBD2 (5 bases). CDR3 size: 15 residues. In germline, CDR1 is SGHAT, CDR2 FQNNGV. Trimming left V 5 bases short and J 5 bases short, with 18 bases between. The CDR3 sequence: CASSRAVARRETQYF. The CDR3 bases are TGTGCCAGCAGCCGCGCCGTAGCGCGTAGGGAGACCCAGTACTTC.

V gene TRBV30 combines with J gene TRBJ1-2; no definite D call. From germline, CDR1 is GTSNPN and CDR2 SVGIG (reference sequence). V was cut by 5 bases and J by 2 bases, with 6 bases left in between. The CDR3 loop spans 11 amino acids. The CDR3 nucleotides read TGTGCCTGGTCTGAGAACTATGGCTACACCTTC. Translation: CAWSENYGYTF.

In nucleotides, the CDR3 is TGTGCCAGCAGTGAAGACAGGGGTCGTGACAATGAGCAGTTCTTC. Its protein is CASSEDRGRDNEQFF. V and J are TRBV6-1 and TRBJ2-1; 7 bases map to TRBD1. The germline V gene has CDR1 MNHNS and CDR2 SASEGT. The CDR3 runs 15 residues. The ends lost 1 base at V and 5 bases at J; junction bases unmatched: 5.

This chain joins TRBV18 and TRBJ2-3; D may be TRBD2 (6 bases). The CDR3 is made up of 13 amino acids. Germline values: CDR1 KGHSH, CDR2 LQKENI. With 2 bases removed from V and 5 bases from J, the gap between germline ends came to 8 bases. CDR3 region: CASSPSGGDTQYF. The CDR3 coding sequence is TGTGCCAGCTCACCATCCGGGGGAGATACGCAGTATTTT.

This chain connects TRBV7-6 to TRBJ2-1; 12 bases agree with TRBD2. The CDR3 consists of 17 residues. Germline CDR1 SGHVS, CDR2 FNYEAQ. V lost 4 bases, J lost 0 bases, and 4 bases stayed unmatched. The CDR3 reads CASSSKTSGSSYNEQFF. The CDR3 nucleotides read TGTGCCAGCAGCTCAAAGACTAGCGGGAGCTCCTACAATGAGCAGTTCTTC. Together with reference TRBV7-6 and TRBJ2-1, the CDR3 gives the full variable domain: GAGVSQSPRYKVTKRGQDVALRCDPISGHVSLYWYRQALGQGPEFLTYFNYEAQQDKSGLPNDRFSAERPEGSISTLTIQRTEQRDSAMYRCASSSKTSGSSYNEQFFGPGTRLTVL.

The genes are TRBV5-8 and TRBJ2-1; tentatively, D is TRBD2 (5 bases). The CDR3 extends over 13 amino acids. V was shortened by 1 base and J by 4 bases, with 6 bases between the two germline ends. The V gene's germline CDR1 is SGHTS and CDR2 YDEGEE. The CDR3 sequence is CASSLPGYNEQFF. CDR3 nucleotides: TGTGCCAGCAGCTTGCCGGGATACAATGAGCAGTTCTTC.

This chain uses TRBV28 with TRBJ2-1, with D possibly TRBD2 on 6 matching bases. The germline V and J ends were trimmed by 4 bases and 1 base, with 11 bases remaining between them. This CDR3 is built from 15 residues. Germline CDR1 reads MDHEN; CDR2 reads SYDVKM. The CDR3 loop is CASSSSGPSYNEQFF. The CDR3 DNA reads as TGTGCCAGCAGTTCAAGCGGGCCTTCCTACAATGAGCAGTTCTTC.

The chain uses TRBV14 and TRBJ1-2; no clear D. From germline, CDR1 is SGHDN and CDR2 FVKESK. With 0 bases removed from V and 3 bases from J, the gap between germline ends came to 20 bases. The CDR3 is 18 residues long. DNA for the CDR3: TGTGCCAGCAGCCAAGATCCCCGACAAACACACGGATACTATGGCTACACCTTC. It encodes CASSQDPRQTHGYYGYTF. The full variable domain, with the rest looked up from reference TRBV14 and TRBJ1-2, is EAGVTQFPSHSVIEKGQTVTLRCDPISGHDNLYWYRRVMGKEIKFLLHFVKESKQDESGMPNNRFLAERTGGTYSTLKVQPAELEDSGVYFCASSQDPRQTHGYYGYTFGSGTRLTVV.

The chain links TRBV28 to TRBJ1-2, with unresolved D. There are 13 residues in the CDR3. Germline CDR1 reads MDHEN; CDR2 reads SYDVKM. V was cut by 1 base and J by 7 bases, with 10 bases left in between. This CDR3 is CASSLFRAGGYTF. CDR3 nucleotides: TGTGCCAGCAGTTTATTTCGGGCGGGTGGCTACACCTTC.

J is TRBJ2-1 and V is TRBV2; 15 bases agree with TRBD2. Trimming at V came to 6 bases and at J to 0 bases, leaving 9 bases not matched to a gene. Germline V gives CDR1 SNHLY, CDR2 FYNNEI. The length of the CDR3 is 19 residues. The CDR3 bases are TGTGCCAGCAGGGGGACTAGCGGGAGGCCCTCCAGCTCCTACAATGAGCAGTTCTTC. This codes for CASRGTSGRPSSSYNEQFF.

The chain combines TRBV6-5 with TRBJ2-2; D is unresolved. V shed 5 bases and J shed 5 bases, with 12 bases lying between them. There are 14 residues in the CDR3. Germline assignment: CDR1 MNHEY and CDR2 SVGAGI. The DNA for the CDR3 is TGTGCCAGCAGTCCTAGGATTAATACCGGGGAGCTGTTTTTT. It codes for CASSPRINTGELFF.

This chain connects TRBV15 to TRBJ1-2; 7 bases align to TRBD1. The CDR3 consists of 15 residues. From germline, CDR1 is LNHNV and CDR2 YYDKDF (reference sequence). The V segment lost 0 bases and the J segment 5 bases; nucleotides outside the gene matches: 6. The CDR3 DNA reads as TGTGCCACCAGCAGAGAGCAGGGGGGCGGGTATGGCTACACCTTC. It yields the protein CATSREQGGGYGYTF.

V is TRBV28 and J is TRBJ2-1; unclear D gene. The CDR3 runs to 14 residues. The V end was cut by 5 bases, the J end by 10 bases, with 18 bases between. Germline V CDR1 and CDR2: MDHEN, SYDVKM. CDR3 in amino acids: CASSPLKWFGEQFF. The DNA for the CDR3 is TGTGCCAGCAGTCCGCTCAAGTGGTTCGGGGAGCAGTTCTTC.

The chain recombines TRBV7-9 with TRBJ2-7; 8 bases map to TRBD1. This CDR3 contains 12 residues. Germline assignment: CDR1 SEHNR and CDR2 FQNEAQ (reference sequence). V trimming: 6 bases; J trimming: 5 bases; junction bases outside the gene matches: 3. The chain's CDR3 is CASRAQGDEQYF. DNA of the CDR3: TGTGCCAGCAGGGCACAGGGGGACGAGCAGTACTTC. The full variable domain, with the rest looked up from reference TRBV7-9 and TRBJ2-7, is DTGVSQNPRHKITKRGQNVTFRCDPISEHNRLYWYRQTLGQGPEFLTYFQNEAQLEKSRLLSDRFSAERPKGSFSTLEIQRTEQGDSAMYLCASRAQGDEQYFGPGTRLTVT.

The V call is TRBV2, the J call TRBJ1-2; tentative D call: TRBD1 (5 bases). Trimming left V 9 bases short and J 8 bases short, with 16 bases between. The germline V gene encodes CDR1 SNHLY and CDR2 FYNNEI. The CDR3 covers 12 residues. The CDR3 region has the DNA TGTGCCAGGGACAACCAACATGGCGGCTACACCTTC. Translating it yields CARDNQHGGYTF.